Following are 6 T cell receptor beta chains from one sample sequenced in a study of yellow fever vaccine responses in identical twins. TCRdb re-called the RT-PCR reads with MiXCR, one entry per CDR3 protein. The data hold 9,500 to 11,000 distinct CDR3 sequences, with roughly 82% observed a single time. The sample in question was T cells from blood (PBMCs), unsorted or a sorted subset (not recorded which), obtained before or after yellow fever vaccination (not recorded which). The receptors shown here come from a woman between 18 and 29 years old who received the yellow fever vaccine.

The chain is built from TRBV2 and TRBJ1-2; D remains unclear. CDR3 length: 14 residues. Trimming took 8 bases from V and 6 from J, leaving 19 bases between them. CDR1 SNHLY and CDR2 FYNNEI come from the germline V gene. Here the CDR3 DNA reads TGTGCCAGCTCCTGGACGGATGATGTTCATGGCTACACCTTC. Translation: CASSWTDDVHGYTF.

This rearrangement joins TRBV13 to TRBJ2-5, with unresolved D. V was cut by 2 bases and J by 0 bases, with 7 bases left in between. The germline V gene encodes CDR1 PRHDT and CDR2 FYEKMQ (reference sequence). CDR3 length equals 14 residues. The DNA of the CDR3 is TGTGCCAGCAGCTTATGGGCAAACCAAGAGACCCAGTACTTC. It encodes CASSLWANQETQYF.

The table lists this clonotype with a count of one. The chain employs TRBV10-3 and TRBJ1-1; D is possibly TRBD1 (5 bases). Germline CDR1 ENHRY, CDR2 SYGVKD. The CDR3 extends over 13 amino acids. V lost 10 bases and J lost 4, with 16 bases in between. The CDR3 DNA reads TGTGCCACCCGTGTCGGGGGTGGCACTGAAGCTTTCTTT. Its translation is CATRVGGGTEAFF.

The V gene is TRBV7-9, the J gene TRBJ2-1; maybe TRBD2 (6 bases). Trimming took 5 bases from V and 3 from J, leaving 14 bases between them. This CDR3 is 15 amino acids long. Per germline, CDR1 SEHNR and CDR2 FQNEAQ (reference sequence). In DNA form, the CDR3 reads TGTGCCAGCAGCCCACCGGGACTCGTCTACAATGAGCAGTTCTTC. It is translated as CASSPPGLVYNEQFF.

The chain joins TRBV20-1 to TRBJ2-1; 14 nucleotides match TRBD2. CDR1 DFQATT and CDR2 SNEGSKA come from the germline V gene (reference sequence). J lost 5 bases, V lost 6 bases, and 6 bases had no gene match. The CDR3 sequence is 15 residues long. The CDR3: CSAQEGLAGDNEQFF. The CDR3, as DNA: TGCAGTGCGCAAGAGGGACTAGCGGGAGACAATGAGCAGTTCTTC.

The chain joins TRBV11-1 to TRBJ1-1, with TRBD1 as a possible D gene (5 bases). CDR1 and CDR2 from the germline V gene are SGHAT and FQDESV (reference sequence). This CDR3 is built from 12 residues. The V gene lost 1 base and the J gene lost 7 bases, with 7 bases spanning the gap. The CDR3: CASSLGRVEAFF. The CDR3 nucleotides are TGTGCCAGCAGCTTAGGCAGGGTTGAAGCTTTCTTT.